This T cell receptor beta chain derives from a study of cytomegalovirus exposure and HLA in healthy donors. Across the whole study: Of the donors genotyped, several hundred in all, around 76% fell in the Caucasian-associated ancestry cluster.

This clone occurred a few times. The primer mix had 60 Vbeta and 13 Jbeta primers. Profiling relied on immunoSEQ multiplex PCR, and the TCRdb table lists in-frame clones only, not all of them. Here the sample spans around 150,000 clones, 70% to 80% being singletons. The CDR3 length is 12 residues. Germline V gene data show CDR1 as SEHNR and CDR2 as FQNEAQ (reference sequence). The V and J ends lost 4 bases and 6 bases respectively, with 10 bases between them. The clonotype comes from a man in his late teens or twenties in good health and CMV-seropositive. The sequenced material came from PBMCs. The chain combines TRBV7-9 with TRBJ2-7; a possible D gene is TRBD1 (5 bases). The CDR3 sequence: CASSSGQREQYF. The CDR3 DNA is TGTGCCAGCAGCTCAGGACAACGCGAGCAGTACTTC.